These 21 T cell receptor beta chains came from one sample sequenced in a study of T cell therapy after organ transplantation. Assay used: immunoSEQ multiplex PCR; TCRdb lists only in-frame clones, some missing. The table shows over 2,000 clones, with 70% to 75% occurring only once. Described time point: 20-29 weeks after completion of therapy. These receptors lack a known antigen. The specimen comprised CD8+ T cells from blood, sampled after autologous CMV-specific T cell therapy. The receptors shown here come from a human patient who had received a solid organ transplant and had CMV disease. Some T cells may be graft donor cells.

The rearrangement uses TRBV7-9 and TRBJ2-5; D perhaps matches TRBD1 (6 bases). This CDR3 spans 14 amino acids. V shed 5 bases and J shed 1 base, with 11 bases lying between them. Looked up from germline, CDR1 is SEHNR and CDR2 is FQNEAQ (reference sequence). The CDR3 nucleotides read TGTGCCAGCAGCCGCCCGGACAGCCAAGAGACCCAGTACTTC. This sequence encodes CASSRPDSQETQYF.

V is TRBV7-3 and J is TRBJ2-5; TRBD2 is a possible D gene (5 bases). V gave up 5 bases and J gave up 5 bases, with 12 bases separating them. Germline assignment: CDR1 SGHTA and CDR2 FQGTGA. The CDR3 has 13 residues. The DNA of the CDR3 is TGTGCCAGCAGCCCTGACTATCTGGAGACCCAGTACTTC. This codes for CASSPDYLETQYF.

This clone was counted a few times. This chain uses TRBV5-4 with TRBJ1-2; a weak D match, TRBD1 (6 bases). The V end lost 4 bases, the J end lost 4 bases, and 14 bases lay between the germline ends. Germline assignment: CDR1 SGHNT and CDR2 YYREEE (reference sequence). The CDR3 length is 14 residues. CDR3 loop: CASSERPGAYGYTF. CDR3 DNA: TGTGCCAGCAGCGAAAGGCCAGGGGCCTATGGCTACACCTTC.

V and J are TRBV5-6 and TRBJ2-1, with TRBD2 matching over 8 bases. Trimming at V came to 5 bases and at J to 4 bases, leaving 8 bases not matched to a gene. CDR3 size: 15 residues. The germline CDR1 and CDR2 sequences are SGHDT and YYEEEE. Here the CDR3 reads CASSHGTRAYNEQFF. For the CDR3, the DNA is TGTGCCAGCAGTCATGGGACTAGGGCATACAATGAGCAGTTCTTC.

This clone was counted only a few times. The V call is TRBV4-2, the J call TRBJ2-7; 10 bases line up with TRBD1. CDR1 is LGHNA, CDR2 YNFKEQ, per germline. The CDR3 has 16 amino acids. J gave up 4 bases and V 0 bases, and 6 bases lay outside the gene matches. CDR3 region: CASSQEGTGDPYEQYF. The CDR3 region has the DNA TGTGCCAGCAGCCAAGAGGGGACAGGGGATCCATACGAGCAGTACTTC.

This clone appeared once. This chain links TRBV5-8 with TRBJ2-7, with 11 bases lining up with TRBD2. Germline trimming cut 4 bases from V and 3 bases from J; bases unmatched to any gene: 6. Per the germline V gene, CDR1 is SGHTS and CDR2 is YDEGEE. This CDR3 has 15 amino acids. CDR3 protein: CASSLAGTSGYEQYF. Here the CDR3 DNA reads TGTGCCAGCAGCCTCGCCGGGACTAGCGGCTACGAGCAGTACTTC.

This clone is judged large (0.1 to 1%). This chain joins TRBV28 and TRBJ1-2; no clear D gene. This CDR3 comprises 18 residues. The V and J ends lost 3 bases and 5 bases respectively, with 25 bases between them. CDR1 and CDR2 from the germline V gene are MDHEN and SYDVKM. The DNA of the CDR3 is TGTGCCAGCAGTTTTTGTTTTTTTTGTGAGGATTATGAGTATGGCTACACCTTC. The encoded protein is CASSFCFFCEDYEYGYTF.

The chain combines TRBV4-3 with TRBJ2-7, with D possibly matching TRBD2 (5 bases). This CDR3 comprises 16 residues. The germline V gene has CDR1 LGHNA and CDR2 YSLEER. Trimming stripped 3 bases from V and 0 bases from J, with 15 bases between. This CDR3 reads CASSQTPSGTSYEQYF. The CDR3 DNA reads TGCGCCAGCAGCCAGACCCCAAGCGGAACCTCCTACGAGCAGTACTTC.

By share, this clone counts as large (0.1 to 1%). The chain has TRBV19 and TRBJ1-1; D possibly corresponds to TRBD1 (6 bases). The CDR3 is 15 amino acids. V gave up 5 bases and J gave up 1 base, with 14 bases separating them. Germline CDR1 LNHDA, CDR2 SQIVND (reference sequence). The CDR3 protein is CASSATGPENTEAFF. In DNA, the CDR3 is TGTGCCAGTAGTGCCACAGGGCCTGAGAACACTGAAGCTTTCTTT.

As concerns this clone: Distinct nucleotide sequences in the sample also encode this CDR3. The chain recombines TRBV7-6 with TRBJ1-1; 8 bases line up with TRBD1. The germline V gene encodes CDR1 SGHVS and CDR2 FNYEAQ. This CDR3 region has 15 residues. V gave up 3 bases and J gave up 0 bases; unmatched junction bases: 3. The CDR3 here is CASSLQGAVNTEAFF. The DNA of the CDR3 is TGTGCCAGCAGCTTGCAGGGGGCCGTGAACACTGAAGCTTTCTTT.

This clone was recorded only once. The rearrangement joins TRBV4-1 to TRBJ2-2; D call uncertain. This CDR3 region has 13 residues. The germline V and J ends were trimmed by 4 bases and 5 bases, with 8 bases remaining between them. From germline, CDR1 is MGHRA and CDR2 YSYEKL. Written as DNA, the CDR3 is TGCGCCAGCAGCCCTTCGGAGACCGGGGAGCTGTTTTTT. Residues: CASSPSETGELFF.

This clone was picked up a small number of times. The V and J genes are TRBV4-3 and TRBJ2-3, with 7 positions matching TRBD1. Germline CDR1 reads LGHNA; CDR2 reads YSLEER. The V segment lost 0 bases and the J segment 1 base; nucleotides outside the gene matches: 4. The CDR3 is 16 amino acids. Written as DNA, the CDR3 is TGCGCCAGCAGCCAAGATTCAGGACAGGGCACAGATACGCAGTATTTT. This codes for CASSQDSGQGTDTQYF.

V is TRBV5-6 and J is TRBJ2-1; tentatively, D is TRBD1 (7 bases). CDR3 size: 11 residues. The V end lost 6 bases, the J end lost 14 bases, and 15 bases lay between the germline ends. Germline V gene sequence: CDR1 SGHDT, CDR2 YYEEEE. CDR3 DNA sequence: TGTGCCAGCATAACCGACAGGGAGGAGTTCTTC. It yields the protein CASITDREEFF.

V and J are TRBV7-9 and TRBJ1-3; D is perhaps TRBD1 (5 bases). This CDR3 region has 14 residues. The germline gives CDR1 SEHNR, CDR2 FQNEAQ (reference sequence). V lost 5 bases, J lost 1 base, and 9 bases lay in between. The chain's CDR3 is CASSPAGSGNTIYF. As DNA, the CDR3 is TGTGCCAGCAGCCCTGCAGGGTCTGGAAACACCATATATTTT. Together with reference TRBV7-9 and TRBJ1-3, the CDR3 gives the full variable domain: DTGVSQNPRHKITKRGQNVTFRCDPISEHNRLYWYRQTLGQGPEFLTYFQNEAQLEKSRLLSDRFSAERPKGSFSTLEIQRTEQGDSAMYLCASSPAGSGNTIYFGEGSWLTVV.

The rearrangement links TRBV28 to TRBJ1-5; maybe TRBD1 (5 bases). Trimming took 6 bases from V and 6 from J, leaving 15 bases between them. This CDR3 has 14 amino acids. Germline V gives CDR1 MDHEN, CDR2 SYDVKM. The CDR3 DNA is TGTGCCAGCAGCCAGTACAGGAGCGGTCAGCCCCAGCATTTT. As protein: CASSQYRSGQPQHF.

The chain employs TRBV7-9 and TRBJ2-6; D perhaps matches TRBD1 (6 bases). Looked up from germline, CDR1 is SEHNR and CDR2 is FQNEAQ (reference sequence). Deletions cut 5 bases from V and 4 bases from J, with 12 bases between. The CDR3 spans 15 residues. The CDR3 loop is CASSRTGTGANVLTF. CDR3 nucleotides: TGTGCCAGCAGCAGAACAGGGACCGGGGCCAACGTCCTGACTTTC.

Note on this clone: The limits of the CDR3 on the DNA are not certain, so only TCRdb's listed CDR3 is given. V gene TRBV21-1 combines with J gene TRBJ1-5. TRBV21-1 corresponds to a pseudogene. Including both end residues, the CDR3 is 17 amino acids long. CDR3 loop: CASRQDYLHLHHQPQHF.

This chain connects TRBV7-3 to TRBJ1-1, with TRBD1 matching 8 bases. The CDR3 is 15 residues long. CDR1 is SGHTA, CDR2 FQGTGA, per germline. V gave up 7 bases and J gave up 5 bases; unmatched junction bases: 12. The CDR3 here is CASTQFQTGATEAFF. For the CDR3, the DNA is TGTGCCAGCACACAATTCCAGACAGGGGCAACTGAAGCTTTCTTT.

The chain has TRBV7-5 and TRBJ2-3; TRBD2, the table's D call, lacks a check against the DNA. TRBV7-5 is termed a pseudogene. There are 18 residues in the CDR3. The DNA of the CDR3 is TGTGCCAGCAGCTTTTCGGCCTTTAGCGGGAGTGACACAGATACGCAGTATTTT. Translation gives CASSFSAFSGSDTDTQYF.

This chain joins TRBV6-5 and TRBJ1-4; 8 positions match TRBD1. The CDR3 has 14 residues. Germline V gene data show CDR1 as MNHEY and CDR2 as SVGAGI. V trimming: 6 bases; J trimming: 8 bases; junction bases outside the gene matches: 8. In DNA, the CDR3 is TGTGCCAGCAGCCCGGAGACAGGGGAAGAAAAACTGTTTTTT. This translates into CASSPETGEEKLFF.

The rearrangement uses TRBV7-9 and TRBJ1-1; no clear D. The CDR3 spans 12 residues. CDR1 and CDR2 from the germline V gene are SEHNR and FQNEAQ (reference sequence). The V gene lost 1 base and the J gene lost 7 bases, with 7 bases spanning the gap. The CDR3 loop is CASSLDRDEAFF. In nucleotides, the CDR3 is TGTGCCAGCAGCTTAGATAGGGATGAAGCTTTCTTT.